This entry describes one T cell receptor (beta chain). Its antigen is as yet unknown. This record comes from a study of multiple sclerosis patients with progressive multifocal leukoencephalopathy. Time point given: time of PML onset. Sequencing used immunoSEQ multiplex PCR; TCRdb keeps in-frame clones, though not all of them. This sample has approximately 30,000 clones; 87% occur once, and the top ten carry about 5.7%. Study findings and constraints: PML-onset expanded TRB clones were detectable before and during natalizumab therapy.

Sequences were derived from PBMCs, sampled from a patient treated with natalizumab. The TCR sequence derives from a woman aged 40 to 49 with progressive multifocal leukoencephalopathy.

DNA of the CDR3: TGTGCCAGCAGTGTGTTAATGGGGGAGGGCCGTTTGAATGAGCAGTTCTTC. It codes for CASSVLMGEGRLNEQFF. The gene calls are TRBV6-1 and TRBJ2-1, with TRBD2 matching 7 bases. This CDR3 region has 17 residues. V was pared by 4 bases and J by 7 bases, with 16 bases of the junction left unmatched. Germline V CDR1 and CDR2: MNHNS, SASEGT.